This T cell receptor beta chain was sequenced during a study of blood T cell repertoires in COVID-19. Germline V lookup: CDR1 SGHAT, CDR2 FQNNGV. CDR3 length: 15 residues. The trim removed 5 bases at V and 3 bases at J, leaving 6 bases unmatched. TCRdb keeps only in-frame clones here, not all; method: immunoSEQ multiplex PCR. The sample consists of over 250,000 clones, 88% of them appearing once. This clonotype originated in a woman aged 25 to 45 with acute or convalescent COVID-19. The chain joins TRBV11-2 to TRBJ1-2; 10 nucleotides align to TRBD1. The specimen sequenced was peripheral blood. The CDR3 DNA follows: TGTGCCAGCAGCCAGCCGGGACAGGGGCACTATGGCTACACCTTC. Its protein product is CASSQPGQGHYGYTF. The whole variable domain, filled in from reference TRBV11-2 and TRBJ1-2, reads EAGVAQSPRYKIIEKRQSVAFWCNPISGHATLYWYQQILGQGPKLLIQFQNNGVVDDSQLPKDRFSAERLKGVDSTLKIQPAKLEDSAVYLCASSQPGQGHYGYTFGSGTRLTVV.